This T cell receptor beta chain was recovered during a study of shared clonotypes between healthy human individuals. General study results and limits: Clonotype sharing among donors was expected to depend on sequencing depth. About 5% was the fraction of naive CD4 clonotypes found shared across a few donors.

A word on this clone: The antigen is undetermined.

V dropped 8 bases and J dropped 6 bases, with 16 bases sitting between them. The CDR3 loop spans 13 amino acids. Germline CDR1 MNHNS, CDR2 SASEGT. This was a deep-level run. Here immunoSEQ multiplex PCR was the method, and the copy in TCRdb shows in-frame clones only, minus some. The profile shows some 500,000 clones, roughly 95% of them singletons. The sequenced sample was naive CD4+ T cells sorted from blood. Subset meaning: CD45RA+ positively selected. The chain links TRBV6-1 to TRBJ2-5, with a possible D match to TRBD2 (6 bases). The TCR comes from a woman aged 25-40 years in good health. The CDR3 DNA reads TGTGCCAGCCTGGAGGGGTACGGGAAGACCCAGTACTTC. Its protein is CASLEGYGKTQYF.